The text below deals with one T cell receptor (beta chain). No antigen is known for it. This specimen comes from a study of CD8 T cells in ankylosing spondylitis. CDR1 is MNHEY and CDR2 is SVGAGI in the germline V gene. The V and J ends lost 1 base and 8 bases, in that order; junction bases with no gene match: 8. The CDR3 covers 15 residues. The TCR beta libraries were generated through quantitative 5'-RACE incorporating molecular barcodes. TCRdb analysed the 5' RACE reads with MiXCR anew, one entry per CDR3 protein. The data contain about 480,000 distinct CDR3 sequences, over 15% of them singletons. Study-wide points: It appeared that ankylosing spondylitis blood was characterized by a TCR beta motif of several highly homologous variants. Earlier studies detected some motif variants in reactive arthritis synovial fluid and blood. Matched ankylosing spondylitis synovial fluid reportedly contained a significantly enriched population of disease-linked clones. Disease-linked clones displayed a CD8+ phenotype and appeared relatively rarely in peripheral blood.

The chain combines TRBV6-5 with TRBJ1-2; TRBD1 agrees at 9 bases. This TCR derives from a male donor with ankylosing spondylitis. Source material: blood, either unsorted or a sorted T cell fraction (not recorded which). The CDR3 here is CASSYLSGTGRGYTF. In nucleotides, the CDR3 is TGTGCCAGCAGTTACTTATCTGGGACAGGGCGCGGCTACACCTTC.